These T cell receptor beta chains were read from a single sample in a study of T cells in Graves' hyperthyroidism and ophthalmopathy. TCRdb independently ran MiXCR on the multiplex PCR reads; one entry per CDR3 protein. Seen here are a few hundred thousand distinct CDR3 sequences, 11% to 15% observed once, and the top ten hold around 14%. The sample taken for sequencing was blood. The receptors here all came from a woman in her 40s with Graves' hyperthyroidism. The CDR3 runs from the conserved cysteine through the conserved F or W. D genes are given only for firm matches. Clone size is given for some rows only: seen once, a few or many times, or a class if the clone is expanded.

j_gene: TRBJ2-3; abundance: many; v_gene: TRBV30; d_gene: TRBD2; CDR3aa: CAWKSSGSPNTQYF; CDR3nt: TGTGCCTGGAAGTCTAGCGGGAGTCCTAATACGCAGTATTTT
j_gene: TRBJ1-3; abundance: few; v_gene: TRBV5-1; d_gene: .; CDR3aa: CASSTTSAGNTIYF; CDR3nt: TGCGCCAGTTCGACTACTTCGGCTGGAAACACCATATATTTT
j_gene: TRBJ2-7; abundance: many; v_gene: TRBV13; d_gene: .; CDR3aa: CASSLIKGHEQYF; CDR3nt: TGTGCCAGCAGCTTAATTAAGGGCCACGAGCAGTACTTC
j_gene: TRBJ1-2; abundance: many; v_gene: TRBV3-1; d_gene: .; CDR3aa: CASSQEGTRAYTF; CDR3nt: TGTGCCAGCAGCCAAGAGGGGACCCGCGCTTACACCTTC
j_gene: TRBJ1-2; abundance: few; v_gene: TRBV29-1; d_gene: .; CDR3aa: CSVDGVSGYTF; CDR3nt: TGCAGCGTCGATGGGGTATCGGGGTACACCTTC
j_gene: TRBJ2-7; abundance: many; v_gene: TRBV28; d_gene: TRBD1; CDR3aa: CASRPGQETYEQYF; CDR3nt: TGTGCCAGCAGGCCGGGACAGGAAACCTACGAGCAGTACTTC
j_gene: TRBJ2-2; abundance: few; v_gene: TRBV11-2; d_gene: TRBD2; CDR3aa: CASSLNAWVAGVTGELFF; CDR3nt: TGTGCCAGCAGCTTAAACGCCTGGGTAGCGGGAGTCACCGGGGAGCTGTTTTTT
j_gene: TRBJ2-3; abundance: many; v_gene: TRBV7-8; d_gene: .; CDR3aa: CASSPHGGAADTQYF; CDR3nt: TGTGCCAGCAGCCCCCACGGCGGGGCGGCAGATACGCAGTATTTT
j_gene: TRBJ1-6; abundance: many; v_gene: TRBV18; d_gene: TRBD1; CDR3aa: CASSPDRLSPLHF; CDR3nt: TGTGCCAGCTCACCGGACAGGCTATCACCCCTCCACTTT
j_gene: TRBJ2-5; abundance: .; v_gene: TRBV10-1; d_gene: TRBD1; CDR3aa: CASSAGGAQYF; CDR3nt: TGCGCCAGCAGTGCAGGGGGTGCCCAGTACTTC
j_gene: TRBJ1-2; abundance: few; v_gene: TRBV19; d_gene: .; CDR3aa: CASSLSGGYTF; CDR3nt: TGTGCCAGTAGTCTCTCCGGTGGCTACACCTTC
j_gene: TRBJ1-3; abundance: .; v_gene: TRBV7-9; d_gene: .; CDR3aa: CASSFGANSGNTIYF; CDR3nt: TGTGCCAGCAGCTTCGGGGCGAACTCTGGAAACACCATATATTTT
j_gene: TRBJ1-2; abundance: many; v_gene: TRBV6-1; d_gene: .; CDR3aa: CASSLQGYGYTF; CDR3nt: TGTGCCAGCAGCTTACAGGGATATGGCTACACCTTC
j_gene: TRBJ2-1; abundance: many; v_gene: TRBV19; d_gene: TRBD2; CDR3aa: CASSSLEAGGVDEQFF; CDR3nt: TGTGCCAGTAGTAGCCTTGAAGCGGGAGGGGTCGATGAGCAGTTCTTC
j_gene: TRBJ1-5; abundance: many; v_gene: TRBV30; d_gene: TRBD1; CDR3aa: CAWTGTGNFQPQHF; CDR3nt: TGTGCCTGGACCGGGACAGGGAATTTTCAGCCCCAGCATTTT
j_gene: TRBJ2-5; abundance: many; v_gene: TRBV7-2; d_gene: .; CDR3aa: CASSLGSSETQYF; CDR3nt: TGTGCCAGCAGCTTAGGTAGTTCTGAGACCCAGTACTTC
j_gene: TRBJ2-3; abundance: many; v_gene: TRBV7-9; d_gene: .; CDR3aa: CASSLEVDTQYF; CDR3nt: TGTGCCAGCAGCTTAGAAGTAGATACGCAGTATTTT
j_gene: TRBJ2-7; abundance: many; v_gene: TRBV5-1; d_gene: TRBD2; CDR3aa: CASSLDSGSSYEQYF; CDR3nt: TGCGCCAGCAGTTTGGATAGCGGGAGTTCCTACGAGCAGTACTTC
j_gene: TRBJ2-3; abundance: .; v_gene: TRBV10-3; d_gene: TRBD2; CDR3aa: CAISSGSIADTQYF; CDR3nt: TGTGCCATCTCCAGCGGGAGTATCGCAGATACGCAGTATTTT
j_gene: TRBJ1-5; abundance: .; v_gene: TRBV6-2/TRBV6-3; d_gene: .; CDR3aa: CASSYNRAGDQPQHF; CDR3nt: TGTGCCAGCAGTTACAATCGTGCGGGGGATCAGCCCCAGCATTTT
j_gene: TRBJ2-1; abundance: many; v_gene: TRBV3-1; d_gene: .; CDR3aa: CATNPGTSYNEQFF; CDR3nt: TGTGCCACCAACCCCGGGACAAGTTACAATGAGCAGTTCTTC
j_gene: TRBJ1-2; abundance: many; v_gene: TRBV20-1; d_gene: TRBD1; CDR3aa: CSAPRQGDYGYTF; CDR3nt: TGCAGTGCTCCCCGACAGGGGGACTATGGCTACACCTTC